These 30 T cell receptor beta chains were sequenced from one sample in a study of cytomegalovirus exposure and HLA in healthy donors. It was with 60 Vbeta and 13 Jbeta primers that the PCR ran. Only in-frame clones appear in the TCRdb table, and some are missing; sequencing was by immunoSEQ multiplex PCR. The profile covers about 160,000 clones, with approximately 81% appearing a single time and 0.8% to 1.3% taken by the ten largest. Sequencing was carried out using PBMCs. Receptors originate from a man aged 25 to 45 in good health and CMV-seronegative.

The rearrangement uses TRBV7-9 and TRBJ2-7; TRBD1 aligns across 9 bases. The V gene's germline CDR1 is SEHNR and CDR2 FQNEAQ (reference sequence). CDR3 length equals 15 residues. With 7 bases clipped from V and 6 bases from J, the junction kept 13 bases outside the gene matches. Here the CDR3 DNA reads TGTGCCAGCAATGCCGGGACAGGGTACTCGGGCGAGCAGTACTTC. Translated, it gives CASNAGTGYSGEQYF.

This chain links TRBV12-5 with TRBJ2-2; 12 nucleotides agree with TRBD2. The CDR3 loop spans 17 amino acids. V dropped 3 bases and J dropped 2; count of bases not matched to a gene: 4. CDR1 LGHNT and CDR2 FRNRAP come from the germline V gene. CDR3 residues: CASGLLAGGFNTGELFF. CDR3 nucleotide sequence: TGTGCTAGTGGTTTACTAGCGGGAGGTTTCAACACCGGGGAGCTGTTTTTT.

The rearrangement uses TRBV7-8 and TRBJ1-1, with 8 nucleotides matching TRBD1. This CDR3 comprises 17 residues. Germline CDR1 reads SGHVS; CDR2 reads FQNEAQ. J lost 1 base, V lost 1 base, and 8 bases had no gene match. The chain's CDR3 is CASSLVWGQAWNTEAFF. The CDR3 DNA reads TGTGCCAGCAGCTTAGTTTGGGGACAGGCTTGGAACACTGAAGCTTTCTTT.

The chain is built from TRBV30 and TRBJ2-5; 9 bases fit TRBD2. The germline V gene encodes CDR1 GTSNPN and CDR2 SVGIG (reference sequence). The V segment lost 4 bases and the J segment 3 bases; nucleotides outside the gene matches: 6. The CDR3 sequence is 14 residues long. The CDR3 spells CAWMGLASEETQYF. CDR3 DNA: TGTGCCTGGATGGGACTAGCTTCGGAAGAGACCCAGTACTTC.

The chain links TRBV15 to TRBJ2-2; maybe TRBD1 (6 bases). CDR1 and CDR2 (germline): LNHNV, YYDKDF (reference sequence). This CDR3 spans 14 amino acids. Trimming left V 1 base short and J 3 bases short, with 6 bases between. This CDR3 is CATSRGQDTGELFF. The DNA of the CDR3 is TGTGCCACCAGCAGAGGACAGGACACCGGGGAGCTGTTTTTT.

The chain couples TRBV7-6 to TRBJ2-7; the D gene is possibly TRBD1 (5 bases). This CDR3 comprises 13 residues. V lost 3 bases and J 3 bases, leaving 9 bases between the germline ends. In germline, CDR1 is SGHVS, CDR2 FNYEAQ. CDR3 amino acids: CASSLGTGYEQYF. The DNA of the CDR3 is TGTGCCAGCAGCTTGGGCACAGGCTACGAGCAGTACTTC.

The chain recombines TRBV4-2 with TRBJ2-5; 7 bases map to TRBD2. The end of the DNA aligns better with TRBJ2-7, so the J call may be wrong. Germline V gene data show CDR1 as LGHNA and CDR2 as YNFKEQ. The CDR3 length is 16 residues. For the CDR3, the DNA is TGTGCCAGCAGCCCCCGGGCGCGGGAGTCGACCTACGAGCAGTACTTC. Amino acids: CASSPRARESTYEQYF.

The V call is TRBV7-3, the J call TRBJ2-1; a possible D gene is TRBD1 (6 bases). The ends were cut back, 4 bases at V and 5 bases at J, with 18 bases in the middle. The CDR3 loop spans 16 amino acids. Germline-derived CDR1 and CDR2 are SGHTA and FQGTGA. The CDR3 region has the DNA TGTGCCAGCAGCTCCAGAGGGGGACCCGAGCACAATGAGCAGTTCTTC. It yields the protein CASSSRGGPEHNEQFF.

The chain carries TRBV4-2 and TRBJ2-7, with D possibly being TRBD2 (6 bases). V lost 0 bases to trimming and J lost 7 bases, with 13 bases between them. Germline assignment: CDR1 LGHNA and CDR2 YNFKEQ. The CDR3 spans 14 residues. DNA of the CDR3: TGTGCCAGCAGCCAAGAAAGGGCGGGGTCAGAGCAGTACTTC. Its translation is CASSQERAGSEQYF.

The V and J genes are TRBV6-5 and TRBJ2-1, with a possible D match to TRBD2 (6 bases). Germline loops: CDR1 MNHEY, CDR2 SVGAGI. Trimming removed 4 bases at V and 2 bases at J, with 12 bases between. This CDR3 comprises 15 residues. CDR3 sequence (DNA): TGTGCCAGCAGTTCGGGGGTTCCCACCTACAATGAGCAGTTCTTC. Residues: CASSSGVPTYNEQFF.

The rearrangement links TRBV14 to TRBJ2-7, with 9 bases aligning to TRBD1. J gave up 1 base and V 3 bases, and 1 base lay outside the gene matches. Germline CDR1 is SGHDN and CDR2 is FVKESK. CDR3 size: 14 residues. CDR3 sequence: CASSQGTGSYEQYF. The CDR3 DNA follows: TGTGCCAGCAGCCAGGGGACAGGGTCCTACGAGCAGTACTTC.

The V gene is TRBV5-1, the J gene TRBJ2-5; D perhaps matches TRBD2 (6 bases). The germline V and J ends were trimmed by 0 bases and 6 bases, with 15 bases remaining between them. Germline CDR1 is SGHRS and CDR2 is YFSETQ. CDR3 size: 15 residues. The CDR3 nucleotides read TGCGCCAGCAGCTTGGAGTCCTTAGCGGTTAAGACCCAGTACTTC. Amino acids: CASSLESLAVKTQYF.

This clone turned up a few times. The chain uses TRBV25-1 and TRBJ2-3, with D possibly TRBD2 on 6 matching bases. V gave up 0 bases and J gave up 3 bases, with 13 bases separating them. The CDR3 consists of 16 residues. Germline assignment: CDR1 MGHDK and CDR2 SYGVNS. Here the CDR3 reads CASSEYVGSATDTQYF. The CDR3 nucleotides are TGTGCCAGCAGTGAATATGTCGGGAGTGCGACAGATACGCAGTATTTT.

J is TRBJ2-1 and V is TRBV15; TRBD2 aligns across 7 bases. CDR1 and CDR2 (germline): LNHNV, YYDKDF (reference sequence). The CDR3 spans 15 residues. V was clipped by 3 bases and J by 6 bases; unmatched bases: 8. This chain's CDR3 is CATSRAGTTINEQFF. Written as DNA, the CDR3 is TGTGCCACCAGCAGGGCCGGGACTACCATCAATGAGCAGTTCTTC.

This clone was counted a single time. This sequence joins TRBV25-1 and TRBJ2-3; 12 bases fit TRBD2. The germline V gene encodes CDR1 MGHDK and CDR2 SYGVNS. The CDR3 covers 16 residues. With V trimmed by 6 bases and J by 6 bases, 10 bases remained unmatched. The CDR3 protein is CASRTTSGGVLDTQYF. CDR3 nucleotide sequence: TGTGCCAGCAGGACGACTAGCGGGGGAGTTTTGGATACGCAGTATTTT.

This sequence joins TRBV5-4 and TRBJ2-7; the D gene is possibly TRBD2 (5 bases). The germline V and J ends were trimmed by 6 bases and 2 bases, with 12 bases remaining between them. The CDR3 covers 13 residues. Germline CDR1 reads SGHNT; CDR2 reads YYREEE (reference sequence). Written as DNA, the CDR3 is TGTGCCAGCACCACTGACGGGACCTACGAGCAGTACTTC. As protein: CASTTDGTYEQYF.

The chain joins TRBV20-1 to TRBJ1-4; 9 bases agree with TRBD1. The germline V gene has CDR1 DFQATT and CDR2 SNEGSKA (reference sequence). The CDR3 is made up of 11 amino acids. The trim removed 6 bases at V and 11 bases at J, leaving 4 bases unmatched. This CDR3 reads CSASTGGKLFF. CDR3 nucleotides: TGCAGTGCGTCGACAGGGGGGAAACTGTTTTTT.

The rearrangement joins TRBV7-9 to TRBJ2-7; 11 nucleotides match TRBD1. The V gene end was trimmed by 6 bases and the J gene end by 2 bases; junction bases not matched to a gene: 3. There are 14 residues in the CDR3. CDR1 SEHNR and CDR2 FQNEAQ come from the germline V gene (reference sequence). The CDR3: CASRPGQGAYEQYF. The CDR3 DNA follows: TGTGCCAGCAGACCGGGACAGGGGGCCTACGAGCAGTACTTC. The whole variable domain, filled in from reference TRBV7-9 and TRBJ2-7, reads DTGVSQNPRHKITKRGQNVTFRCDPISEHNRLYWYRQTLGQGPEFLTYFQNEAQLEKSRLLSDRFSAERPKGSFSTLEIQRTEQGDSAMYLCASRPGQGAYEQYFGPGTRLTVT.

CDR3 sequence (DNA): TGTGCCAGCAGCCAAGATCCGTACCCTCGACCTCCCGACTTGGGGACTAGATACACAGATACGCAGTATTTT. This codes for CASSQDPYPRPPDLGTRYTDTQYF. This sequence joins TRBV4-2 and TRBJ2-3, with 8 nucleotides matching TRBD2. The germline gives CDR1 LGHNA, CDR2 YNFKEQ. The CDR3 extends over 24 amino acids. V was pared by 0 bases and J by 2 bases, with 28 bases of the junction left unmatched.

On this clone: One end of the junction fails to match germline, which may point to a read error. The chain couples TRBV7-2 to TRBJ2-5; D is possibly TRBD1 (7 bases). The J call is uncertain, as TRBJ2-7 better fits the DNA end. CDR3 size: 14 residues. Per the germline V gene, CDR1 is SGHTA and CDR2 is FQGNSA. This CDR3 reads CASSRQGLSHEQYF. As DNA, the CDR3 is TGTGCCAGCAGCCGACAGGGACTCTCCCACGAGCAGTACTTC.

The V call is TRBV7-9, the J call TRBJ1-1; perhaps TRBD1 as D (6 bases). This CDR3 has 16 residues. The V gene lost 5 bases and the J gene lost 3 bases, with 19 bases spanning the gap. Per the germline V gene, CDR1 is SEHNR and CDR2 is FQNEAQ (reference sequence). CDR3 DNA: TGTGCCAGCAGCCGCGACAGGCTAGGGGTTTACACTGAAGCTTTCTTT. Residues: CASSRDRLGVYTEAFF.

In its sample, this clone was seen once. This sequence joins TRBV2 and TRBJ2-1, with D possibly TRBD2 on 5 matching bases. Germline CDR1 SNHLY, CDR2 FYNNEI. The CDR3 runs to 15 residues. V was pared by 4 bases and J by 0 bases, with 10 bases between. CDR3 sequence: CASSVLGSSYNEQFF. The CDR3 DNA reads as TGTGCCAGCAGTGTGTTAGGGAGCTCCTACAATGAGCAGTTCTTC.

The chain recombines TRBV28 with TRBJ2-7; TRBD2 matches at 11 bases. The CDR3 is 18 residues long. The V gene's germline CDR1 is MDHEN and CDR2 SYDVKM. Losses at the gene ends were 0 bases for V and 2 bases for J; bases not matched to a gene: 9. The CDR3 here is CASSLCATSGEQTYEQYF. The DNA for the CDR3 is TGTGCCAGCAGTTTATGCGCGACTAGCGGGGAGCAAACCTACGAGCAGTACTTC.

This chain's CDR3 is CASAGRGRSGELFF. CDR3 DNA: TGTGCCAGCGCCGGCAGGGGGCGGTCCGGGGAGCTGTTTTTT. The rearrangement joins TRBV2 to TRBJ2-2; 8 bases are shared with TRBD1. Germline values: CDR1 SNHLY, CDR2 FYNNEI. J gave up 6 bases and V 8 bases, and 8 bases lay outside the gene matches. This CDR3 is built from 14 residues.

This chain uses TRBV9 with TRBJ2-3, with a possible D match to TRBD2 (6 bases). CDR3 length: 15 amino acids. Trimming took 1 base from V and 0 from J, leaving 9 bases between them. In germline, CDR1 is SGDLS, CDR2 YYNGEE. CDR3 protein: CASSVSLASTDTQYF. CDR3 nucleotide sequence: TGTGCCAGCAGCGTATCGCTAGCGAGCACAGATACGCAGTATTTT. Drawing the rest from reference TRBV9 and TRBJ2-3, the complete variable domain is DSGVTQTPKHLITATGQRVTLRCSPRSGDLSVYWYQQSLDQGLQFLIQYYNGEERAKGNILERFSAQQFPDLHSELNLSSLELGDSALYFCASSVSLASTDTQYFGPGTRLTVL.

The chain carries TRBV14 and TRBJ1-6, with D possibly TRBD1 on 6 matching bases. Germline V gives CDR1 SGHDN, CDR2 FVKESK. The V end lost 4 bases, the J end lost 10 bases, and 11 bases lay between the germline ends. This CDR3 is 13 amino acids long. Here the CDR3 DNA reads TGTGCCAGCAGCCCGGACAGAGTATCACCCCTCCACTTT. It specifies CASSPDRVSPLHF.

This clone was counted only a few times. The chain employs TRBV18 and TRBJ1-6; D not resolved. Germline V CDR1 and CDR2: KGHSH, LQKENI. The V end was cut by 3 bases, the J end by 9 bases, with 6 bases between. CDR3 length: 12 residues. In DNA, the CDR3 is TGTGCCAGCTCACCCTCGGGTTCACCCCTCCACTTT. Translating gives CASSPSGSPLHF.

This chain connects TRBV28 to TRBJ1-2; 10 bases fit TRBD1. CDR1 MDHEN and CDR2 SYDVKM come from the germline V gene. The CDR3 extends over 19 amino acids. After removal of 0 bases from V and 1 base from J, the junction contained 11 bases not matched to a gene. CDR3 protein: CASSLWTTGGAGNNYGYTF. In DNA form, the CDR3 reads TGTGCCAGCAGTTTATGGACGACAGGGGGCGCCGGGAATAACTATGGCTACACCTTC.

The V call is TRBV19, the J call TRBJ1-5, with D perhaps TRBD1 (5 bases). This CDR3 has 16 residues. CDR1 is LNHDA and CDR2 is SQIVND in the germline V gene (reference sequence). V lost 1 base, J lost 4 bases, and 14 bases lay in between. This CDR3 is CASSIAAGLPNQPQHF. As DNA, the CDR3 is TGTGCCAGTAGTATAGCCGCGGGACTGCCAAATCAGCCCCAGCATTTT.

This clone was seen only once. Here the CDR3 reads CASSAGGYEQYF. As DNA, the CDR3 is TGTGCCAGTAGCGCAGGGGGCTACGAGCAGTACTTC. The chain carries TRBV19 and TRBJ2-7, with TRBD1 matching over 7 bases. CDR3 length: 12 residues. Germline CDR1 is LNHDA and CDR2 is SQIVND (reference sequence). Trimming removed 6 bases from V and 3 bases from J; junction bases left unmatched: 2.